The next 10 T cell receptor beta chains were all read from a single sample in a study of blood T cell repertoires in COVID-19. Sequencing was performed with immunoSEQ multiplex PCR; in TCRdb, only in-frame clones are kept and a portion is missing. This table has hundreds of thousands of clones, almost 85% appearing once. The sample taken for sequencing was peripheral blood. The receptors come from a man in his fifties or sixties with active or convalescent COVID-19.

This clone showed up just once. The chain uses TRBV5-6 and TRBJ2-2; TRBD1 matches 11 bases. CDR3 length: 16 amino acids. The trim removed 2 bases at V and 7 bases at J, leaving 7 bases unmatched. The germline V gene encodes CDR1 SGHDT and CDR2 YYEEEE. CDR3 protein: CASSFQGQGAGGELFF. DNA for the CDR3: TGTGCCAGCAGCTTCCAAGGACAGGGGGCTGGCGGGGAGCTGTTTTTT.

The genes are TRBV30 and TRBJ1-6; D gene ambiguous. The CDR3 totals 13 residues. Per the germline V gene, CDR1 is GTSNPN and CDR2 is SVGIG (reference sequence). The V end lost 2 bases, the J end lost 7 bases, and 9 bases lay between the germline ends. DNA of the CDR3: TGTGCCTGGAGTTTCGGGGAGAATTCACCCCTCCACTTT. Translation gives CAWSFGENSPLHF.

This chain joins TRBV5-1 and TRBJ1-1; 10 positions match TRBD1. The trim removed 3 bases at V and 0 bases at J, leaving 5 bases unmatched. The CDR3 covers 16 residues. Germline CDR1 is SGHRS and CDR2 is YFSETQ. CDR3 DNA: TGCGCCAGCAGCTGGGGGACAGGGGCAATGAACACTGAAGCTTTCTTT. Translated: CASSWGTGAMNTEAFF. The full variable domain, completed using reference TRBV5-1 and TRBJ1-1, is KAGVTQTPRYLIKTRGQQVTLSCSPISGHRSVSWYQQTPGQGLQFLFEYFSETQRNKGNFPGRFSGRQFSNSRSEMNVSTLELGDSALYLCASSWGTGAMNTEAFFGQGTRLTVV.

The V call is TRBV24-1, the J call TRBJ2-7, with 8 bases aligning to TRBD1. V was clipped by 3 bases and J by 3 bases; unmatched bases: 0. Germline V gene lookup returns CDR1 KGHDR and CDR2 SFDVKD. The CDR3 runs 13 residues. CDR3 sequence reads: CATSDTGGYEQYF. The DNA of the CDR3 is TGTGCCACCAGTGATACAGGGGGCTACGAGCAGTACTTC.

This chain's CDR3 is CASSYSRGRLGEQYF. CDR3 in DNA: TGTGCCAGCAGTTACTCGCGGGGGAGGTTGGGCGAGCAGTACTTC. The chain couples TRBV6-5 to TRBJ2-7; 7 positions match TRBD2. CDR1 and CDR2 from the germline V gene are MNHEY and SVGAGI. With V trimmed by 0 bases and J by 6 bases, 8 bases remained unmatched. The CDR3 contains 15 residues.

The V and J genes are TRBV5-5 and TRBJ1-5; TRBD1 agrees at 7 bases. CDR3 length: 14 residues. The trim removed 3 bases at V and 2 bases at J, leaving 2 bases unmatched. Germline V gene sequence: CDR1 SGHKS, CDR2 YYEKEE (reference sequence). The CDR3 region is CASSSGQGNQPQHF. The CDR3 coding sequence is TGTGCCAGCAGCTCCGGACAGGGCAATCAGCCCCAGCATTTT.

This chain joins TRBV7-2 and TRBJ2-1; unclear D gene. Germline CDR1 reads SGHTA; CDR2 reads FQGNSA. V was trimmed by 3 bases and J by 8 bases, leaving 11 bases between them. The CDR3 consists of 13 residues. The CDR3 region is CASSLPTVHEQFF. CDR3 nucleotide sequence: TGTGCCAGCAGCTTGCCCACTGTACATGAGCAGTTCTTC.

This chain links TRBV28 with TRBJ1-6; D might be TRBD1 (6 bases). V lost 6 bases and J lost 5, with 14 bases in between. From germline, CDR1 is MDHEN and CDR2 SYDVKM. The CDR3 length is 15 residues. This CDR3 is CASSIPQGNNSPLHF. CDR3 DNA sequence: TGTGCCAGCAGCATCCCCCAGGGGAATAATTCACCCCTCCACTTT.

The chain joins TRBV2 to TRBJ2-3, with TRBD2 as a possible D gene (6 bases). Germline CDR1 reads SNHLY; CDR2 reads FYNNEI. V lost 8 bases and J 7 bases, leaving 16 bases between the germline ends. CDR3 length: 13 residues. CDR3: CASLREKANTQYF. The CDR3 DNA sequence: TGTGCCAGCTTACGGGAGAAGGCGAATACGCAGTATTTT.

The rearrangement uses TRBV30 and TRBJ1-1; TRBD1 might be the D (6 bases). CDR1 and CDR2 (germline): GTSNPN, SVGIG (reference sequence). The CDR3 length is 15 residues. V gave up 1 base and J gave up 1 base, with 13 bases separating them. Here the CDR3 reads CAWSGSPGQNTEAFF. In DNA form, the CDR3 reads TGTGCCTGGAGTGGTTCACCGGGACAGAACACTGAAGCTTTCTTT. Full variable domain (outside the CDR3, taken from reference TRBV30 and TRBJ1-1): SQTIHQWPATLVQPVGSPLSLECTVEGTSNPNLYWYRQAAGRGLQLLFYSVGIGQISSEVPQNLSASRPQDRQFILSSKKLLLSDSGFYLCAWSGSPGQNTEAFFGQGTRLTVV.